This passage covers 21 T cell receptor beta chains from one sample sequenced in a study of T cells in Graves' hyperthyroidism and ophthalmopathy. There were TCR beta CDR3 regions amplified from RNA transcripts. First-round RT-PCR targeting the TCR CDR3 was performed with the HTBI primer set. TCRdb re-analysed the multiplex PCR reads in MiXCR, keeping a single row per CDR3 protein. The sample has 660,000 or so distinct CDR3 sequences, about 45% seen once. The specimen was peripheral blood or thyroid tissue (not recorded which). All receptors derive from an adult man with Graves' disease, either hyperthyroidism or ophthalmopathy (not recorded which).

This sequence joins TRBV6-1 and TRBJ2-7; D gene unclear. CDR3 length: 15 amino acids. Trimming removed 1 base at V and 4 bases at J, with 14 bases between. Germline values: CDR1 MNHNS, CDR2 SASEGT. The CDR3 DNA is TGTGCCAGCAGTGAAGAGATTAATTTGCTTTACGAGCAGTACTTC. Translating it yields CASSEEINLLYEQYF.

On this clonotype itself: A far bigger clonotype differs at one base, so this is likely a read error. The chain carries TRBV7-2 and TRBJ2-7; D call uncertain. CDR1 SGHTA and CDR2 FQGNSA come from the germline V gene. The CDR3 has 11 amino acids. The CDR3 sequence: CASSRSYEQCF. As DNA, the CDR3 is TGTGCCAGCAGTCGCTCCTACGAGCAGTGCTTC. Looking up the rest from reference TRBV7-2 and TRBJ2-7 gives the full variable domain: GAGVSQSPSNKVTEKGKDVELRCDPISGHTALYWYRQSLGQGLEFLIYFQGNSAPDKSGLPSDRFSAERTGGSVSTLTIQRTQQEDSAVYLCASSRSYEQCFGPGTRLTVT.

The CDR3 spells CASRGANVLTF. As DNA, the CDR3 is TGTGCCAGCAGAGGGGCCAACGTCCTGACTTTC. The rearrangement joins TRBV2 to TRBJ2-6; D not certain. This CDR3 region has 11 residues. In germline, CDR1 is SNHLY, CDR2 FYNNEI. V was pared by 6 bases and J by 4 bases, with 1 base between.

This clonotype was recorded at least ten times. J is TRBJ1-1 and V is TRBV29-1, with D possibly being TRBD1 (6 bases). The CDR3 length is 12 residues. The V end lost 4 bases, the J end lost 4 bases, and 10 bases lay between the germline ends. Germline loops: CDR1 SQVTM, CDR2 ANQGSEA. The CDR3, as DNA: TGCAGCGTTGTACAGGGAGTCACTGAAGCTTTCTTT. This sequence encodes CSVVQGVTEAFF.

This rearrangement joins TRBV9 to TRBJ2-7, with TRBD2 as a possible D gene (5 bases). Germline values: CDR1 SGDLS, CDR2 YYNGEE. The CDR3 is 14 residues long. Deletions cut 2 bases from V and 4 bases from J, with 13 bases between. The CDR3 DNA sequence: TGTGCCAGCAGCGTGGGGAGTGGGGAGTACGAGCAGTACTTC. It yields the protein CASSVGSGEYEQYF.

V gene TRBV2 combines with J gene TRBJ1-6; TRBD1 agrees at 12 bases. The CDR3 totals 18 residues. V lost 4 bases, J lost 5 bases, and 9 bases stayed unmatched. Germline V gives CDR1 SNHLY, CDR2 FYNNEI. The CDR3 coding sequence is TGTGCCAGCAGTGGAACCGGGACAGGGGGCGCCGATAATTCACCCCTCCACTTT. Protein sequence: CASSGTGTGGADNSPLHF.

This clonotype was found a few times. This chain joins TRBV6-5 and TRBJ1-1; D uncertain. The V and J ends lost 6 bases and 4 bases respectively, with 15 bases between them. CDR1 is MNHEY and CDR2 is SVGAGI in the germline V gene. This CDR3 spans 14 amino acids. The CDR3 DNA sequence: TGTGCCAGCAGCCCTCTGGTCCGGGGCACTGAAGCTTTCTTT. This gives the protein CASSPLVRGTEAFF.

At least ten counts were recorded for this clonotype. The chain carries TRBV29-1 and TRBJ2-5; 7 nucleotides agree with TRBD1. Germline V gives CDR1 SQVTM, CDR2 ANQGSEA. Trimming at V came to 7 bases and at J to 3 bases, leaving 5 bases not matched to a gene. The CDR3 loop spans 12 amino acids. CDR3 in DNA: TGCAGCGCCCCGACAGGGAAAGAGACCCAGTACTTC. Its protein product is CSAPTGKETQYF.

J is TRBJ2-7 and V is TRBV20-1, with D tentatively TRBD2 (6 bases). The germline V gene has CDR1 DFQATT and CDR2 SNEGSKA (reference sequence). V lost 3 bases, J lost 5 bases, and 20 bases lay in between. This CDR3 comprises 15 residues. CDR3: CSASAGRGATHEQYF. CDR3 in DNA: TGCAGTGCTAGTGCGGGACGGGGTGCCACCCACGAGCAGTACTTC.

With respect to this clonotype: The junction does not match germline at one end; this may be a read error. CDR3 in amino acids: CASSYELGYGYTF. The CDR3 nucleotides read TGTGCCAGCAGTTACGAGCTTGGCTATGGCTACACCTTC. The rearrangement joins TRBV10-3 to TRBJ1-2; D ambiguous. Germline CDR1 is ENHRY and CDR2 is SYGVKD. This CDR3 region has 13 residues.

As to this clonotype: A much more abundant neighbour one base away suggests this may be a read error. The V and J genes are TRBV24-1 and TRBJ2-5, with 10 positions matching TRBD2. The germline CDR1 and CDR2 sequences are KGHDR and SFDVKD. This CDR3 comprises 14 residues. The CDR3 region is CATSDYLAGETHYF. The CDR3 nucleotides are TGTGCCACCAGTGATTATCTAGCGGGAGAGACCCACTACTTC.

This clonotype was observed many times. This CDR3 reads CASSFGQGVSYEQYF. CDR3 coding DNA: TGTGCCAGCAGCTTCGGACAGGGGGTGTCCTACGAGCAGTACTTC. The rearrangement joins TRBV7-8 to TRBJ2-7; 10 nucleotides match TRBD1. CDR3 length: 15 amino acids. CDR1 is SGHVS, CDR2 FQNEAQ, per germline. V lost 3 bases and J lost 1; bases outside the gene matches: 3.

This chain links TRBV15 with TRBJ2-7; TRBD2 agrees at 8 bases. CDR1 is LNHNV and CDR2 is YYDKDF in the germline V gene (reference sequence). With V trimmed by 3 bases and J by 10 bases, 5 bases remained unmatched. This CDR3 spans 12 amino acids. The CDR3 DNA sequence: TGTGCCACCAGCAGGACAGCGGGGGCTCAGTACTTC. This gives the protein CATSRTAGAQYF.

The chain recombines TRBV20-1 with TRBJ2-5; possibly TRBD1 for D (6 bases). The J call could be wrong; TRBJ2-3 is a better fit for the DNA end. CDR1 DFQATT and CDR2 SNEGSKA come from the germline V gene (reference sequence). The CDR3 totals 12 residues. This chain's CDR3 is CSASRGADTQYF. As DNA, the CDR3 is TGCAGTGCTAGCAGGGGCGCAGATACGCAGTATTTT.

Many counts were recorded for this clonotype. V is TRBV7-8 and J is TRBJ1-5, with D unclear. Germline loops: CDR1 SGHVS, CDR2 FQNEAQ. CDR3 length equals 15 residues. Trimming cost V 5 bases and J 2 bases, with 13 bases left between them. The CDR3 nucleotides are TGTGCCAGCAGCCTACACGGGGAGCGCAATCAGCCCCAGCATTTT. Its protein product is CASSLHGERNQPQHF.

This clonotype occurred once. This chain connects TRBV2 to TRBJ1-2; 10 bases align to TRBD1. The ends lost 6 bases at V and 3 bases at J; junction bases unmatched: 7. CDR1 is SNHLY, CDR2 FYNNEI, per germline. There are 15 residues in the CDR3. CDR3 DNA: TGTGCCAGCAGCCGGTCCGGGACAGGGGACTATGGCTACACCTTC. Residues: CASSRSGTGDYGYTF. Together with reference TRBV2 and TRBJ1-2, the CDR3 gives the full variable domain: EPEVTQTPSHQVTQMGQEVILRCVPISNHLYFYWYRQILGQKVEFLVSFYNNEISEKSEIFDDQFSVERPDGSNFTLKIRSTKLEDSAMYFCASSRSGTGDYGYTFGSGTRLTVV.

In regard to this clonotype: This sequence may be a read error, since a much larger clone differs from it by one base. This sequence joins TRBV5-8 and TRBJ1-5; a possible D gene is TRBD1 (6 bases). From germline, CDR1 is SGHTS and CDR2 YDEGEE. This CDR3 is 14 amino acids long. V was shortened by 1 base and J by 2 bases, with 7 bases between the two germline ends. In DNA form, the CDR3 reads TGTGCCAGCAGCTTGCCAGGGGGCAATCAGCCCCAGCATTTT. As protein: CASSLPGGNQPQHF.

V gene TRBV7-9 combines with J gene TRBJ2-7, with 9 positions matching TRBD1. This CDR3 region has 15 residues. Losses at the gene ends were 5 bases for V and 3 bases for J; bases not matched to a gene: 8. CDR1 SEHNR and CDR2 FQNEAQ come from the germline V gene (reference sequence). The CDR3 region has the DNA TGTGCCAGCAGCACCGGGACAGGGTCCGTCTACGAGCAGTACTTC. Protein: CASSTGTGSVYEQYF.

This chain uses TRBV5-1 with TRBJ1-1; D is perhaps TRBD1 (6 bases). V was shortened by 7 bases and J by 2 bases, with 15 bases between the two germline ends. The germline V gene has CDR1 SGHRS and CDR2 YFSETQ. This CDR3 contains 14 residues. The CDR3 DNA reads TGCGCCAGCCGGGGGGGCCTTCGCAACACTGAAGCTTTCTTT. Translating gives CASRGGLRNTEAFF.

The chain employs TRBV7-9 and TRBJ2-5, with 9 positions matching TRBD2. The CDR3 extends over 18 amino acids. Trimming cost V 1 base and J 5 bases; bases outside gene matches: 14. CDR1 and CDR2 from the germline V gene are SEHNR and FQNEAQ (reference sequence). The CDR3 DNA reads as TGTGCCAGCAGCTTAGGAGGATATGGCGGGGGGGCCAAGGAGACCCAGTACTTC. It is translated as CASSLGGYGGGAKETQYF.

This clonotype has ten or more counts. The rearrangement links TRBV10-3 to TRBJ2-5; 10 bases agree with TRBD2. CDR1 and CDR2 from the germline V gene are ENHRY and SYGVKD. CDR3 size: 16 residues. Losses at the gene ends were 0 bases for V and 2 bases for J; bases not matched to a gene: 3. The CDR3: CAISESASGGQETQYF. The CDR3 nucleotides read TGTGCCATCAGTGAGTCGGCTAGCGGGGGACAAGAGACCCAGTACTTC.